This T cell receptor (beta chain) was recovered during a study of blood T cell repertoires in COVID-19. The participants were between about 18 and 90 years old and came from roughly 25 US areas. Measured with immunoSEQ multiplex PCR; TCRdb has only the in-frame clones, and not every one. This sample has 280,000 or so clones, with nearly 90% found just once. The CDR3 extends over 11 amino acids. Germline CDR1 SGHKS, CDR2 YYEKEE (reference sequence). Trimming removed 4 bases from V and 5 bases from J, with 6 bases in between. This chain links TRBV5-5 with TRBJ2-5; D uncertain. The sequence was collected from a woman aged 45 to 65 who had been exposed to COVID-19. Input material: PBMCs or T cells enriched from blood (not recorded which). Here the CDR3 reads CASSPLETQYF. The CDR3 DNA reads TGTGCCAGCAGCCCCCTGGAGACCCAGTACTTC. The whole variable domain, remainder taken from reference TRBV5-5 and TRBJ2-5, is DAGVTQSPTHLIKTRGQQVTLRCSPISGHKSVSWYQQVLGQGPQFIFQYYEKEERGRGNFPDRFSARQFPNYSSELNVNALLLGDSALYLCASSPLETQYFGPGTRLLVL.